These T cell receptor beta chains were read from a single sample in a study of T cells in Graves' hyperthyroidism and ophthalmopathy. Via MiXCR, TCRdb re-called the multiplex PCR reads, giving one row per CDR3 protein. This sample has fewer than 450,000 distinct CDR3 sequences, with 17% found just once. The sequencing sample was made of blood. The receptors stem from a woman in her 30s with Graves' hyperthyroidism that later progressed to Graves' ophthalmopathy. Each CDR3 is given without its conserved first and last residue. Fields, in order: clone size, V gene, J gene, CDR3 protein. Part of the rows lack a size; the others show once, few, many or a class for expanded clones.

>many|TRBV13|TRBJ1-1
ASSLAPGFGTEAF
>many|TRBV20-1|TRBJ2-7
SATDQGALSYEQY
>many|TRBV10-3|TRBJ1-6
ATDADGRHGMGSPLH
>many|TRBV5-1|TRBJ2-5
ASSFGQGETQY
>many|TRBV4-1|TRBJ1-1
ASKSNLNTEAF
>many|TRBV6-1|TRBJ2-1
ASSELAGGKNEQF
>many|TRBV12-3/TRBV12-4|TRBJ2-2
ASSDPHRLAGDLNTGELF
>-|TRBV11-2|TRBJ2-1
ASSLNPESNEQF
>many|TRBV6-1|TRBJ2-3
ASSVMATDTQY
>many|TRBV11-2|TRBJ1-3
ASSYNGLRGNTIY
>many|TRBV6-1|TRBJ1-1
ASSEWSANTEAF
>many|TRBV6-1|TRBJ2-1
ASSYNGGGNNEQF
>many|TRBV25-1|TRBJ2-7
ASSGNRDGTENTYEQY
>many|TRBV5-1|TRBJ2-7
ASSPRGQNFMKLYEQY
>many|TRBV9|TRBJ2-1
ASSGPSGRRYNEQF
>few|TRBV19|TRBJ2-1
ASSSYRGNYNEQF
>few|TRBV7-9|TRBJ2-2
ASSTTKGTGELF
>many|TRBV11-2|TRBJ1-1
ASSPRQWNTEAF
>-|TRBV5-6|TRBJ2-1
ASSLEMTVSSYNEQF
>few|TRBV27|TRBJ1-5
ASSFGGGSRQPQH
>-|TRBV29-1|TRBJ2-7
SVESLAGHEQY
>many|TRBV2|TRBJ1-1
ASSSSGLKTEAF
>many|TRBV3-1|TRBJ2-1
ASSQEVARGLNEQF
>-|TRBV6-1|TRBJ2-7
ASSLDRREQY
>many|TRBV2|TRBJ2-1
ASSEAWLAGNEQF
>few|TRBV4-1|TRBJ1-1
ASSQEELGAAKGNTEAF
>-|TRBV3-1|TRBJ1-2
ASSQSLQGNYGYT
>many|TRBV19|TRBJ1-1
ASSILYGLNTEAF
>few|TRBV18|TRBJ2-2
ASSTGTSGAKRTGELF
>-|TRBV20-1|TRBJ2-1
SAREEYNNEQF
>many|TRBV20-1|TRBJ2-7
SVSGETPYEQY
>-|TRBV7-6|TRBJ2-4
ASSPHPTASLAKNIQY
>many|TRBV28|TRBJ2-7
ASSSGTGYYEQY
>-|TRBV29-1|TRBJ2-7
SAQGRLTGGNEQY
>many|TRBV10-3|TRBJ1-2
AISESIVLNYGYT
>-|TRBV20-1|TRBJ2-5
SARGGTQTGGVETQY
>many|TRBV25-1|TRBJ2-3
ASSDHTGGIADTQY
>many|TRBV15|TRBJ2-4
ATSRAVVRDIQY
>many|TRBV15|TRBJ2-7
ATSRSGTGYEQY
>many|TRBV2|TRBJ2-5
ASSDIGRAETQY
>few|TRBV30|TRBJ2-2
AWGGDRGRDTGELF
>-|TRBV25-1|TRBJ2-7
ASSERGISPREQY
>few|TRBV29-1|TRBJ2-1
SVEGRWGYNEQF
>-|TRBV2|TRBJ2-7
ASTTSGSHEQY
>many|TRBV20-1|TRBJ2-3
SATPFSAQY
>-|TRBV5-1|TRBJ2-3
AILPDTPGWTSTDTQY
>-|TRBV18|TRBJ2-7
ASSPTEDYRSYEQY
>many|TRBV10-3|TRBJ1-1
AIATGGSDGSEAF
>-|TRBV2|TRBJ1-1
ASSEGSWWAEAF
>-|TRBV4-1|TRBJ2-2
ASGQQGGTDTGELF
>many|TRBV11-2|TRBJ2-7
ASSRDSRGDSYEQY